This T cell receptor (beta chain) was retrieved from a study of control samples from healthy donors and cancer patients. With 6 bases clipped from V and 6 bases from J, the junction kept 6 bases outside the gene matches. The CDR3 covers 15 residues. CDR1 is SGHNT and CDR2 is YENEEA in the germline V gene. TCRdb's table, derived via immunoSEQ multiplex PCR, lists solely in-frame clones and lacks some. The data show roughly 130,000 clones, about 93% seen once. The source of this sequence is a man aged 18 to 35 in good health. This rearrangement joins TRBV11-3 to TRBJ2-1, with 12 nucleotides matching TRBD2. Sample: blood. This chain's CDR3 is CASSPTSGSTNEQFF. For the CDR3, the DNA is TGTGCCAGCAGTCCGACTAGCGGGAGTACCAATGAGCAGTTCTTC. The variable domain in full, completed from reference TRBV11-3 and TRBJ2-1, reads EAGVVQSPRYKIIEKKQPVAFWCNPISGHNTLYWYLQNLGQGPELLIRYENEEAVDDSQLPKDRFSAERLKGVDSTLKIQPAELGDSAVYLCASSPTSGSTNEQFFGPGTRLTVL.